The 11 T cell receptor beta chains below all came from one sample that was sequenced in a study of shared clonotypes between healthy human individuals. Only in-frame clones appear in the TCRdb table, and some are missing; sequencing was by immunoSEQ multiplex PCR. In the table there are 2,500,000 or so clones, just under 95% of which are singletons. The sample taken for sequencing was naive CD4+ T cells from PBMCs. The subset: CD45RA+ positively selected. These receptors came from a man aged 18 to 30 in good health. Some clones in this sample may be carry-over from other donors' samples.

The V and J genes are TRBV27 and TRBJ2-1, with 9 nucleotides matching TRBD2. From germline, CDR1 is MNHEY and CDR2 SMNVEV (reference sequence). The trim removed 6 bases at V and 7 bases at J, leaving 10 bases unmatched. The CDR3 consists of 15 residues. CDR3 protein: CASRSLAGYWNEQFF. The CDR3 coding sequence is TGTGCCAGCAGATCTCTAGCGGGGTACTGGAATGAGCAGTTCTTC.

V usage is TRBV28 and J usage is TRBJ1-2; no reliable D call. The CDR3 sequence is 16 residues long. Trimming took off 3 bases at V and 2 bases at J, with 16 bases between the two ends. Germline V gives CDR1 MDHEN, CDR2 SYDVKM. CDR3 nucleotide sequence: TGTGCCAGCAGTTTCCTCGGGAAGAACATCAACTATGGCTACACCTTC. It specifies CASSFLGKNINYGYTF.

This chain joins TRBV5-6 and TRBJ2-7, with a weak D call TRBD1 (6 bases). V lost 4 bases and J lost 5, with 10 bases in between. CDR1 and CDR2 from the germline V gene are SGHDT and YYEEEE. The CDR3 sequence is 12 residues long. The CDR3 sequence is CASSLDRNEQYF. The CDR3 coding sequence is TGTGCCAGCAGCCTAGACAGGAACGAGCAGTACTTC.

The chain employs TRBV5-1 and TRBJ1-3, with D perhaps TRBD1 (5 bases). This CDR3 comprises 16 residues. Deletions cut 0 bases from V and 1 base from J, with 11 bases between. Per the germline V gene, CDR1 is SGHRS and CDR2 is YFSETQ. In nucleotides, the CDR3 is TGCGCCAGCAGCTTGGTTCAGGGTGAGTCTGGAAACACCATATATTTT. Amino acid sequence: CASSLVQGESGNTIYF.

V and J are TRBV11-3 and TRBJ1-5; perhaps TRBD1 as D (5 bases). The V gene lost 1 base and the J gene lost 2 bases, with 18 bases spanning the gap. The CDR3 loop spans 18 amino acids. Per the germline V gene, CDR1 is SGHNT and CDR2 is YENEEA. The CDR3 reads CASSLALQATSGNQPQHF. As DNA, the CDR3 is TGTGCCAGCAGCTTAGCCCTACAGGCCACCTCAGGCAATCAGCCCCAGCATTTT.

This CDR3 reads CASSLIGREELEQFF. CDR3 bases: TGTGCCAGCAGTTTAATAGGACGAGAAGAATTGGAGCAGTTCTTC. The chain combines TRBV28 with TRBJ2-1; D not certain. V lost 2 bases, J lost 10 bases, and 18 bases lay in between. The CDR3 covers 15 residues. Looked up from germline, CDR1 is MDHEN and CDR2 is SYDVKM.

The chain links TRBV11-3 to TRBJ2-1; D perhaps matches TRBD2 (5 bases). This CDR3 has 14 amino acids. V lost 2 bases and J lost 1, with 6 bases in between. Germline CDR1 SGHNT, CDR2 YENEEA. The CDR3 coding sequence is TGTGCCAGCAGCTTATCGGGGTCCTACAATGAGCAGTTCTTC. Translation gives CASSLSGSYNEQFF.

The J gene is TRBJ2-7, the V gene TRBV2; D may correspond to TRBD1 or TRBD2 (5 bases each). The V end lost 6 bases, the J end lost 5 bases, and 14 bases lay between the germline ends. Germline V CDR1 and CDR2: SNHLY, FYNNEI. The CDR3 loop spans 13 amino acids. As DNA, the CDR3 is TGTGCCAGCAGACCCGGGACCGACGACGAGCAGTACTTC. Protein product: CASRPGTDDEQYF.

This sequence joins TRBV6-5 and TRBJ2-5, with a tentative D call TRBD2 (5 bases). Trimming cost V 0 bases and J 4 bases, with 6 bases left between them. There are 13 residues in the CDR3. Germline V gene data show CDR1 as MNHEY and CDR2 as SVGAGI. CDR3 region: CASSYSAGETQYF. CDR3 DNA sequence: TGTGCCAGCAGTTACTCCGCGGGAGAGACCCAGTACTTC.

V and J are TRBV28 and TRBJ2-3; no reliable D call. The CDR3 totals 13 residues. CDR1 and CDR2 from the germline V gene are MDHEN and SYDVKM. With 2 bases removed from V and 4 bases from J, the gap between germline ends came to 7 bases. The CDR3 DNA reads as TGTGCCAGCAGTTTAGTCTCACCAGATACGCAGTATTTT. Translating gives CASSLVSPDTQYF.

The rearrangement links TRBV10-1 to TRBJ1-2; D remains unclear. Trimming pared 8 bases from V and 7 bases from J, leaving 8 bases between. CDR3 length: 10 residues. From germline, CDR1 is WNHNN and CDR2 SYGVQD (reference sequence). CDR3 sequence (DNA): TGCGCCAGCCAAGTCAGTGGCTACACCTTC. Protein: CASQVSGYTF.